A selection of T cell receptor beta chains follows, all from one sample in a study of blood T cell repertoires in COVID-19. Produced via immunoSEQ multiplex PCR; TCRdb's table is partial and in-frame only. The repertoire holds under 150,000 clones, with around 88% as singletons. Specimen: PBMCs or T cells enriched from blood (not recorded which). These receptors were collected from a woman between 50 and 59 years old who had recovered from COVID-19. Both conserved end residues are part of each CDR3. The D gene is left open where the match is weak. Not every row has a clone size; where given, it reads once, few, many or a size class.

J gene	D gene	V gene	clone size	CDR3 protein	CDR3 DNA
TRBJ2-3	TRBD2	TRBV5-1	.	CASSLAGTSGGTSTDTQYF	TGCGCCAGCAGCTTGGCGGGGACTAGCGGGGGGACTAGCACAGATACGCAGTATTTT
TRBJ2-5	.	TRBV11-2	.	CASSFVGQDQETQYF	TGTGCCAGCAGCTTCGTCGGTCAAGATCAAGAGACCCAGTACTTC
TRBJ1-2	TRBD1	TRBV20-1	few	CSASGAGGQSGYTF	TGCAGTGCTAGTGGGGCAGGGGGCCAAAGCGGCTACACCTTC
TRBJ2-5	.	TRBV7-2	once	CASSLDLAAAQETQYF	TGTGCCAGCAGCTTAGATTTAGCGGCGGCCCAAGAGACCCAGTACTTC
TRBJ1-3	.	TRBV3-1/TRBV3-2	.	CASSQLRRHTIYF	TGTGCCAGCAGCCAATTGCGCAGGCACACCATATATTTT
TRBJ1-2	.	TRBV7-9	.	CASSLTVWRERWSYTF	TGTGCCAGCAGCTTAACGGTTTGGAGGGAGCGGTGGAGCTACACCTTC
TRBJ1-2	.	TRBV18	.	CASSPPQGGNYGYTF	TGTGCCAGCTCACCCCCGCAGGGAGGTAACTATGGCTACACCTTC
TRBJ1-1	.	TRBV7-2	once	CASSLWRSTEAFF	TGTGCCAGCAGCTTATGGCGGTCCACTGAAGCTTTCTTT
TRBJ1-2	.	TRBV2	once	CASSEFSGTFDYGYTF	TGTGCCAGCAGTGAATTCTCCGGGACATTTGATTATGGCTACACCTTC
TRBJ1-1	.	TRBV19	few	CASSIGQVLEAFF	TGTGCCAGTAGTATAGGACAGGTACTTGAAGCTTTCTTT
TRBJ1-2	TRBD1	TRBV29-1	.	CSVSRDRFGYTF	TGCAGCGTTAGCCGGGACAGGTTTGGCTACACCTTC
TRBJ2-1	TRBD2	TRBV5-1	.	CASSLAAGGYNEQFF	TGCGCCAGCAGCTTGGCAGCGGGGGGCTACAATGAGCAGTTCTTC
TRBJ2-1	TRBD2	TRBV9	.	CASSVYVGGVSYNEQFF	TGTGCCAGCAGCGTATACGTCGGGGGGGTCTCCTACAATGAGCAGTTCTTC
TRBJ2-1	TRBD1	TRBV18	.	CASSQQGDNEQFF	TGTGCCAGCTCGCAACAGGGGGACAATGAGCAGTTCTTC
TRBJ1-2	.	TRBV6-5	.	CASTSGGGNYGYTF	TGTGCCAGCACGTCCGGGGGGGGTAACTATGGCTACACCTTC
TRBJ1-3	.	TRBV12-3/TRBV12-4	.	CASNQIPGNTIYF	TGTGCCAGCAATCAGATACCTGGAAACACCATATATTTT
TRBJ2-2	TRBD2	TRBV5-1	.	CASSLAGLAGGRGTGELFF	TGCGCCAGCAGCTTGGCAGGCCTAGCGGGGGGGCGTGGCACCGGGGAGCTGTTTTTT
TRBJ1-5	TRBD1	TRBV5-5	.	CASSTTGGNQPQHF	TGTGCCAGCAGCACGACAGGGGGAAATCAGCCCCAGCATTTT
TRBJ1-4	.	TRBV5-5	.	CASSRGQTGTNEKLFF	TGTGCCAGCAGCCGAGGACAAACCGGGACTAATGAAAAACTGTTTTTT
TRBJ1-5	.	TRBV6-1	many	CASSEIVSSNQPQHF	TGTGCCAGCAGTGAAATTGTTAGTAGCAATCAGCCCCAGCATTTT
TRBJ2-2	.	TRBV12-3/TRBV12-4	.	CASSEDMTGELFF	TGTGCCAGCAGCGAGGATATGACCGGGGAGCTGTTTTTT
TRBJ2-3	.	TRBV10-2	.	CASSVGQTTDTQYF	TGCGCCAGCAGTGTAGGACAGACCACAGATACGCAGTATTTT
TRBJ1-1	.	TRBV3-1/TRBV3-2	.	CASSPGTTTEAFF	TGTGCCAGCAGCCCTGGGACAACCACTGAAGCTTTCTTT
TRBJ1-3	.	TRBV5-6	once	CASTRTGGSGNTIYF	TGTGCCAGTACCAGAACCGGGGGCTCTGGAAACACCATATATTTT
TRBJ1-2	.	TRBV30	.	CAWAEVNYGYTF	TGTGCCTGGGCAGAAGTCAACTATGGCTACACCTTC
TRBJ2-1	.	TRBV7-2	.	CASSTPQSNNEQFF	TGTGCCAGCAGCACACCCCAGTCCAACAATGAGCAGTTCTTC
TRBJ2-6	.	TRBV19	once	CASSRTSLSGANVLTF	TGTGCCAGTAGTCGGACAAGTCTCTCTGGGGCCAACGTCCTGACTTTC
TRBJ2-6	TRBD1	TRBV6-5	.	CASRSRGPGANVLTF	TGTGCCAGCAGGTCCAGGGGGCCTGGGGCCAACGTCCTGACTTTC
TRBJ1-2	TRBD1	TRBV29-1	.	CSVGDRLSGGYTF	TGCAGCGTTGGGGACAGGCTCAGCGGGGGCTACACCTTC
TRBJ1-6	TRBD1	TRBV27	.	CASSGQGISYNSPLHF	TGTGCTAGCAGCGGACAGGGGATTTCCTATAATTCACCCCTCCACTTT
TRBJ2-6	.	TRBV2	once	CASTPLAHVSGANVLTF	TGTGCCAGCACCCCGCTAGCGCACGTATCTGGGGCCAACGTCCTGACTTTC
TRBJ1-2	TRBD1	TRBV11-2	.	CASSLGTGYGYTF	TGTGCCAGCAGCTTAGGGACAGGGTATGGCTACACCTTC
TRBJ2-3	.	TRBV5-4	.	CASSILNTDTQYF	TGTGCCAGCAGCATTCTTAACACAGATACGCAGTATTTT
TRBJ1-2	.	TRBV6-1	.	CASSEANRVGYTF	TGTGCCAGCAGTGAAGCGAACAGGGTAGGGTACACCTTC
TRBJ1-4	.	TRBV11-2	few	CASSLGQDEGEKLFF	TGTGCCAGCAGCTTAGGACAGGACGAGGGGGAAAAACTGTTTTTT
TRBJ1-5	.	TRBV27	.	CASSLTYNQPQHF	TGTGCCAGCAGTTTAACCTACAATCAGCCCCAGCATTTT
TRBJ2-3	TRBD1	TRBV5-1	.	CASSWSDRGLDTQYF	TGCGCCAGCAGCTGGTCGGACAGGGGGCTAGATACGCAGTATTTT
TRBJ2-7	TRBD1	TRBV27	.	CASSGTGALGQYF	TGTGCCAGCTCCGGGACAGGTGCTTTGGGGCAGTACTTC
TRBJ2-3	.	TRBV30	.	CAWTPGTSTDTQYF	TGTGCCTGGACCCCCGGGACTAGCACAGATACGCAGTATTTT
TRBJ1-1	.	TRBV5-4	few	CASSLNRERGEAFF	TGTGCCAGCAGCTTGAACAGGGAAAGGGGTGAAGCTTTCTTT
TRBJ2-3	TRBD2	TRBV5-1	.	CASSLALAGPYTDTQYF	TGCGCCAGCAGCTTGGCCTTAGCGGGGCCGTACACAGATACGCAGTATTTT